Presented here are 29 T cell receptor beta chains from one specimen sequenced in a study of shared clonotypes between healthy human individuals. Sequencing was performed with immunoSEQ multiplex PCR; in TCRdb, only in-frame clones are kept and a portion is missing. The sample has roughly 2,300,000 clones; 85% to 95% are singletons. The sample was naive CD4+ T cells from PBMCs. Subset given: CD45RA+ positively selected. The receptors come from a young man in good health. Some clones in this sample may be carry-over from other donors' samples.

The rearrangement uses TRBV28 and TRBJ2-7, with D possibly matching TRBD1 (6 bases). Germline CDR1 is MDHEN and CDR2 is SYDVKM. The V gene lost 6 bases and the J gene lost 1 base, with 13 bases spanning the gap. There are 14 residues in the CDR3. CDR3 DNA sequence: TGTGCCAGCAGCTTACCCGGACAGTCCTACGAGCAGTACTTC. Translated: CASSLPGQSYEQYF.

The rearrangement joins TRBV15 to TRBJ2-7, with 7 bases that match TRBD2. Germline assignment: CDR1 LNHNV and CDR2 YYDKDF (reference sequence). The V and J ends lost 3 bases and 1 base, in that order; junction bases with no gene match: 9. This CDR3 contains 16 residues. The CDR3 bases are TGTGCCACCAGCAGGTTCGGGCGGGAGAGGTCCTACGAGCAGTACTTC. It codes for CATSRFGRERSYEQYF.

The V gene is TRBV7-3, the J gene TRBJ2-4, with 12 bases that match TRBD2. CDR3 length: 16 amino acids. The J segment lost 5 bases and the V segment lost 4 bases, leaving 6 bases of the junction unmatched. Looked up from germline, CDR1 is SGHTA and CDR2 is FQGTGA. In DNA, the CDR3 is TGTGCCAGCAGCTCTTGGACTAGCGGGGAGGAAAACATTCAGTACTTC. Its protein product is CASSSWTSGEENIQYF.

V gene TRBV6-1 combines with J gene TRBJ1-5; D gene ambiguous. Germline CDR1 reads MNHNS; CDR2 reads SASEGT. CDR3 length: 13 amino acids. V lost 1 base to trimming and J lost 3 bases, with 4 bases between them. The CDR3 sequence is CASSEGYNQPQHF. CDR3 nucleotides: TGTGCCAGCAGTGAAGGGTACAATCAGCCCCAGCATTTT.

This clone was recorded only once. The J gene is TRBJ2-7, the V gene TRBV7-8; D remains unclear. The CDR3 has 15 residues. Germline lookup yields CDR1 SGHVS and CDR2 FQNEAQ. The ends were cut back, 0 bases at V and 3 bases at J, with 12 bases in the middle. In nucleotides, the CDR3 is TGTGCCAGCAGCTTAGCGCTTTGGCAGATCTACGAGCAGTACTTC. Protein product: CASSLALWQIYEQYF. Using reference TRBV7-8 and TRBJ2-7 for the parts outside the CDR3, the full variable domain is GAGVSQSPRYKVAKRGQDVALRCDPISGHVSLFWYQQALGQGPEFLTYFQNEAQLDKSGLPSDRFFAERPEGSVSTLKIQRTQQEDSAVYLCASSLALWQIYEQYFGPGTRLTVT.

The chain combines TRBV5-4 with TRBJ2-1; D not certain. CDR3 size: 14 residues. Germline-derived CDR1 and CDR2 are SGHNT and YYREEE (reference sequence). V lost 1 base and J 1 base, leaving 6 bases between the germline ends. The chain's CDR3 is CASSLTVSYNEQFF. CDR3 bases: TGTGCCAGCAGCTTGACAGTGTCCTACAATGAGCAGTTCTTC.

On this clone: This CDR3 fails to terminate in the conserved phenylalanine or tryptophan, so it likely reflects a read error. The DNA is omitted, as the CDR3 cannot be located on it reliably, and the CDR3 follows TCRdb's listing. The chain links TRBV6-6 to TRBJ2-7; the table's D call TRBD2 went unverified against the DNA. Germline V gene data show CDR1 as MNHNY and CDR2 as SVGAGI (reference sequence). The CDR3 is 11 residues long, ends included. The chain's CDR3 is CASSPGGPIYL.

CDR3 coding DNA: TGTGCCAGCAGCCAGCGAGCGGGAGCAAGCTCTGGGGCCAACGTCCTGACTTTC. Encoded protein: CASSQRAGASSGANVLTF. The chain employs TRBV4-2 and TRBJ2-6; 8 nucleotides align to TRBD2. This CDR3 is built from 18 residues. The V gene's germline CDR1 is LGHNA and CDR2 YNFKEQ. V lost 3 bases to trimming and J lost 0 bases; unmatched junction nucleotides: 7.

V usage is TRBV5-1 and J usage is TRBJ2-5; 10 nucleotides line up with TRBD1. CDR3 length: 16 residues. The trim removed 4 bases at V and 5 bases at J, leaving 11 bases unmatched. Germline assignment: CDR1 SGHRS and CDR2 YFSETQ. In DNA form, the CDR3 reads TGCGCCAGCAGCAGCGACCCGGGACAGGGGAGGGAGACCCAGTACTTC. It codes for CASSSDPGQGRETQYF.

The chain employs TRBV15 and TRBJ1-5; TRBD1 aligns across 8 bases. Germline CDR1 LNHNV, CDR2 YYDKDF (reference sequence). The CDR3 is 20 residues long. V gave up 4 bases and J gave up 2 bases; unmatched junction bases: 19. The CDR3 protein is CATSKKYRVSGQGGNQPQHF. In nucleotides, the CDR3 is TGTGCCACCAGCAAGAAGTATAGAGTGAGCGGACAGGGCGGCAATCAGCCCCAGCATTTT.

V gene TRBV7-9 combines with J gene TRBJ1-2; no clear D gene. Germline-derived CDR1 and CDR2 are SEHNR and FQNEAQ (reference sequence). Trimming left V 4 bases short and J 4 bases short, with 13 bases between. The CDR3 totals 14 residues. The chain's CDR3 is CASSSRREAYGYTF. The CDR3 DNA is TGTGCCAGCAGCTCCCGACGGGAGGCCTATGGCTACACCTTC. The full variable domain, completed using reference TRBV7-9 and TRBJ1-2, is DTGVSQNPRHKITKRGQNVTFRCDPISEHNRLYWYRQTLGQGPEFLTYFQNEAQLEKSRLLSDRFSAERPKGSFSTLEIQRTEQGDSAMYLCASSSRREAYGYTFGSGTRLTVV.

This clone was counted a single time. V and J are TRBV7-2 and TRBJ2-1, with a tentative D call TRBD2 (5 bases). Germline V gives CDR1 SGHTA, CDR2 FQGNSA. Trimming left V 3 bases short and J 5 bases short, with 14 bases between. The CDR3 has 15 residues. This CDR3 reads CASSLRASLDNEQFF. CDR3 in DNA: TGTGCCAGCAGCTTGAGAGCTAGCCTAGACAATGAGCAGTTCTTC.

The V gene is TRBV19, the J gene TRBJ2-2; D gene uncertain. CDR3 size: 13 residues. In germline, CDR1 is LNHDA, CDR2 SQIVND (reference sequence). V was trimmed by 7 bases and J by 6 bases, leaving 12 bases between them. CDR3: CASKSDIAGELFF. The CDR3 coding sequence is TGTGCCAGTAAGAGTGATATCGCCGGGGAGCTGTTTTTT.

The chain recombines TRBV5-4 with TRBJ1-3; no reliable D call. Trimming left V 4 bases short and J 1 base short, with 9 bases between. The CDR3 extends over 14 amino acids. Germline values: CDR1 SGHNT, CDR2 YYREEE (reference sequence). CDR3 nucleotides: TGTGCCAGCAGCCAGACATCTTCTGGAAACACCATATATTTT. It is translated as CASSQTSSGNTIYF.

The CDR3 coding sequence is TGTGCCAGCAGCCTAGACCCCGGAACTGAAGCTTTCTTT. This codes for CASSLDPGTEAFF. V usage is TRBV7-2 and J usage is TRBJ1-1, with D unresolved. Germline CDR1 SGHTA, CDR2 FQGNSA. CDR3 length equals 13 residues. The ends were cut back, 5 bases at V and 5 bases at J, with 12 bases in the middle.

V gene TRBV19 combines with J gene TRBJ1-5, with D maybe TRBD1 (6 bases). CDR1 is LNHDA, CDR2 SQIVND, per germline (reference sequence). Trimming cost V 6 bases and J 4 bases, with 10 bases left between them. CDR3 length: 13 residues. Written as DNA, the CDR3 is TGTGCCAGTAGCCAGGGGAATAATCAGCCCCAGCATTTT. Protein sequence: CASSQGNNQPQHF. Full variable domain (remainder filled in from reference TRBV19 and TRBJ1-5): DGGITQSPKYLFRKEGQNVTLSCEQNLNHDAMYWYRQDPGQGLRLIYYSQIVNDFQKGDIAEGYSVSREKKESFPLTVTSAQKNPTAFYLCASSQGNNQPQHFGDGTRLSIL.

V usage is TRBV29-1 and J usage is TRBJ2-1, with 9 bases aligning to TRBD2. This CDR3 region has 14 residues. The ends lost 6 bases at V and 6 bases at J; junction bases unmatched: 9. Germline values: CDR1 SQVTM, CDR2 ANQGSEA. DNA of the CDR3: TGCAGCGTCGTTGGGACTAGCTTTGCCAATGAGCAGTTCTTC. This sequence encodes CSVVGTSFANEQFF.

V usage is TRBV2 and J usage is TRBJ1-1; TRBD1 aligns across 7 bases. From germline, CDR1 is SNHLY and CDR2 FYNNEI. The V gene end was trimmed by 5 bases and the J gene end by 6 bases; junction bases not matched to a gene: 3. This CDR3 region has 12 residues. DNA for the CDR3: TGTGCCAGCAGTCGACAGGGTCCTGAAGCTTTCTTT. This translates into CASSRQGPEAFF.

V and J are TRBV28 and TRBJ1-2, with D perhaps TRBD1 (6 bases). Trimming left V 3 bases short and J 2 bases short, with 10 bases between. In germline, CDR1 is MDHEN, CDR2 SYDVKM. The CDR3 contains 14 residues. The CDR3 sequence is CASSLAGANYGYTF. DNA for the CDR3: TGTGCCAGCAGTTTGGCAGGGGCGAACTATGGCTACACCTTC.

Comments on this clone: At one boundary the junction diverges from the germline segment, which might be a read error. In nucleotides, the CDR3 is TGTGCCAGCAGTTTAAGGATAGAGCACTTCTTC. Its translation is CASSLRIEHFF. The J gene is TRBJ2-1, the V gene TRBV28; D is uncertain. The germline V gene has CDR1 MDHEN and CDR2 SYDVKM. The CDR3 runs 11 residues.

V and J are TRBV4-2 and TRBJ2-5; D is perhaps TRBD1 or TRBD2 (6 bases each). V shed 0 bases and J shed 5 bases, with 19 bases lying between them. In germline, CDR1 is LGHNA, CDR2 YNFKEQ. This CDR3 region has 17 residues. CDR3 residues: CASSQDLGGGKMETQYF. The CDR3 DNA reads TGTGCCAGCAGCCAAGATCTCGGGGGCGGGAAGATGGAGACCCAGTACTTC.

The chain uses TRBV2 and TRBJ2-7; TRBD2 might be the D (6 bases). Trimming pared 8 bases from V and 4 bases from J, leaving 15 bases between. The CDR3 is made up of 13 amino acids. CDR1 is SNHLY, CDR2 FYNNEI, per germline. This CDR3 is CASEGGITYEQYF. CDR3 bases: TGTGCCAGCGAAGGAGGGATTACTTACGAGCAGTACTTC. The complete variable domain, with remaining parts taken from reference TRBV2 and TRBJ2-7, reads EPEVTQTPSHQVTQMGQEVILRCVPISNHLYFYWYRQILGQKVEFLVSFYNNEISEKSEIFDDQFSVERPDGSNFTLKIRSTKLEDSAMYFCASEGGITYEQYFGPGTRLTVT.

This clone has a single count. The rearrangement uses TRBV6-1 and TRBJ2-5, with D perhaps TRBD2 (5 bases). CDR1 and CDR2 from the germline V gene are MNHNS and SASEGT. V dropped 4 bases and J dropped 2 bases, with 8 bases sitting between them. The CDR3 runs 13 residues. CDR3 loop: CASSGPGQETQYF. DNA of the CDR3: TGTGCCAGCAGTGGTCCGGGACAAGAGACCCAGTACTTC.

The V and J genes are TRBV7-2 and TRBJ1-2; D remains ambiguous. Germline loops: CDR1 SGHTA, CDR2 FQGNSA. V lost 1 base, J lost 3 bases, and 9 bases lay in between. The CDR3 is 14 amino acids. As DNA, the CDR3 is TGTGCCAGCAGCTTAGGGGCGGTTTACTATGGCTACACCTTC. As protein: CASSLGAVYYGYTF. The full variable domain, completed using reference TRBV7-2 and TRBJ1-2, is GAGVSQSPSNKVTEKGKDVELRCDPISGHTALYWYRQSLGQGLEFLIYFQGNSAPDKSGLPSDRFSAERTGGSVSTLTIQRTQQEDSAVYLCASSLGAVYYGYTFGSGTRLTVV.

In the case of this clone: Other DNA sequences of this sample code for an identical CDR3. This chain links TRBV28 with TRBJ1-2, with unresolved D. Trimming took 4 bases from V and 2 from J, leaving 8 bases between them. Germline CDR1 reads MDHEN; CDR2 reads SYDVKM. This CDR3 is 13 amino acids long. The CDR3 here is CASSSPGNYGYTF. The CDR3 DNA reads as TGTGCCAGCAGTTCCCCGGGAAACTATGGCTACACCTTC.

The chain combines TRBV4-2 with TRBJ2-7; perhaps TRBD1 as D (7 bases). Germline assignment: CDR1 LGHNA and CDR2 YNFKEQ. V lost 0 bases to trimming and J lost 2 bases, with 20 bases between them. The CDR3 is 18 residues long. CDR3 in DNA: TGTGCCAGCAGCCAAGAGACAGGGAGGTCTCGATTCACCTACGAGCAGTACTTC. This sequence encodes CASSQETGRSRFTYEQYF.

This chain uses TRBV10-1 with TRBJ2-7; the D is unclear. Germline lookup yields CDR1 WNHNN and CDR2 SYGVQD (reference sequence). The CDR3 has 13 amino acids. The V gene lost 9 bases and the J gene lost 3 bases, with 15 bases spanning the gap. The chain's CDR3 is CASSKAKGYEQYF. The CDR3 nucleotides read TGCGCCAGTTCTAAGGCGAAGGGCTACGAGCAGTACTTC.

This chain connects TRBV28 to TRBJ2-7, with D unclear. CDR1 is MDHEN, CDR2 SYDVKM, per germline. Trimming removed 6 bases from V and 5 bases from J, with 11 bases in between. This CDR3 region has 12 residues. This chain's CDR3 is CASRTLGDEQYF. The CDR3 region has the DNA TGTGCCAGCAGGACCCTGGGTGACGAGCAGTACTTC.

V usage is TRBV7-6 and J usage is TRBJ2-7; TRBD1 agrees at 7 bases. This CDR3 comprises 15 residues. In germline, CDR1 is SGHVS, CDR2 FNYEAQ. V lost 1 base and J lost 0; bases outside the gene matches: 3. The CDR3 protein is CASSLEPGGSYEQYF. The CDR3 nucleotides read TGTGCCAGCAGCTTAGAACCAGGGGGCTCCTACGAGCAGTACTTC.